Listed here are 29 T cell receptor beta chains from one sample, sequenced in a study of cytotoxic CD8 clonotypes in ibrutinib-treated CLL. TCRdb keeps only in-frame clones here, not all; method: immunoSEQ multiplex PCR. The data hold some 290,000 clones, with about 77% observed a single time. The material sequenced was PBMCs, taken before ibrutinib treatment. These receptors all stem from a human donor with chronic lymphocytic leukemia.

With respect to this clone: At the DNA level, this CDR3 is encoded by other sequences in the same sample as well. The V and J genes are TRBV6-5 and TRBJ2-2, with D unclear. The CDR3 sequence is 14 residues long. V was pared by 0 bases and J by 0 bases, with 2 bases between. Germline values: CDR1 MNHEY, CDR2 SVGAGI. The CDR3 DNA reads as TGTGCCAGCAGTTACTCACCGAACACCGGGGAGCTGTTTTTT. This gives the protein CASSYSPNTGELFF.

Notes on this clone: This sample includes further DNA sequences coding for the same CDR3. The chain couples TRBV18 to TRBJ1-1; 8 nucleotides line up with TRBD1. This CDR3 region has 13 residues. With 6 bases clipped from V and 4 bases from J, the junction kept 4 bases outside the gene matches. The germline V gene encodes CDR1 KGHSH and CDR2 LQKENI. CDR3 in amino acids: CASSLQGGTEAFF. The CDR3 DNA follows: TGTGCCAGCTCTTTACAGGGGGGCACTGAAGCTTTCTTT.

This clone was seen more than once but under ten times. V is TRBV11-1 and J is TRBJ2-1; no clear D gene. V was cut by 5 bases and J by 8 bases, with 19 bases left in between. CDR1 and CDR2 (germline): SGHAT, FQDESV (reference sequence). CDR3 length equals 15 residues. This chain's CDR3 is CASSPRSRLYDEQFF. The CDR3 DNA reads TGTGCCAGCAGCCCCCGGTCTAGATTATACGATGAGCAGTTCTTC.

The chain couples TRBV6-5 to TRBJ1-4; D not certain. There are 14 residues in the CDR3. The germline V and J ends were trimmed by 0 bases and 5 bases, with 7 bases remaining between them. The germline gives CDR1 MNHEY, CDR2 SVGAGI. This CDR3 is CASSYSRGNEKLFF. CDR3 in DNA: TGTGCCAGCAGTTACTCGAGAGGGAATGAAAAACTGTTTTTT.

The chain joins TRBV19 to TRBJ2-7; perhaps TRBD1 as D (6 bases). V dropped 6 bases and J dropped 3 bases, with 9 bases sitting between them. Germline CDR1 reads LNHDA; CDR2 reads SQIVND (reference sequence). The CDR3 consists of 12 residues. The CDR3, as DNA: TGTGCCAGTAGCCGGGACAACTACGAGCAGTACTTC. Protein sequence: CASSRDNYEQYF.

This clone turned up a few times. The chain employs TRBV11-3 and TRBJ2-5; TRBD1 agrees at 7 bases. The CDR3 is 13 residues long. The germline V gene encodes CDR1 SGHNT and CDR2 YENEEA. Trimming removed 3 bases from V and 2 bases from J; junction bases left unmatched: 0. CDR3 amino acids: CASSLGQQETQYF. DNA of the CDR3: TGTGCCAGCAGCTTGGGACAGCAAGAGACCCAGTACTTC.

The chain joins TRBV5-8 to TRBJ2-1; 9 bases map to TRBD1. V lost 1 base to trimming and J lost 5 bases; unmatched junction nucleotides: 7. The CDR3 consists of 16 residues. CDR1 SGHTS and CDR2 YDEGEE come from the germline V gene. The CDR3 here is CASSLPRTGVNNEQFF. CDR3 coding DNA: TGTGCCAGCAGCTTGCCCCGGACAGGGGTCAACAATGAGCAGTTCTTC.

V usage is TRBV27 and J usage is TRBJ2-3; D is perhaps TRBD1 (6 bases). Looked up from germline, CDR1 is MNHEY and CDR2 is SMNVEV (reference sequence). The CDR3 runs to 12 residues. V was pared by 4 bases and J by 5 bases, with 7 bases between. The CDR3 loop is CASSSGVDTQYF. CDR3 coding DNA: TGTGCCAGCAGTTCAGGGGTAGATACGCAGTATTTT.

V and J are TRBV4-2 and TRBJ2-7, with 10 bases aligning to TRBD1. J was trimmed by 5 bases and V by 4 bases; bases with no gene match: 11. Germline V CDR1 and CDR2: LGHNA, YNFKEQ. The CDR3 totals 16 residues. This CDR3 is CASSPRATGGADEQYF. In DNA, the CDR3 is TGTGCCAGCAGCCCTAGGGCGACAGGGGGCGCGGACGAGCAGTACTTC.

The sample holds a few counts of this clone. The chain uses TRBV7-9 and TRBJ2-7; TRBD1 aligns across 10 bases. CDR1 is SEHNR, CDR2 FQNEAQ, per germline (reference sequence). The CDR3 is 13 residues long. The V segment lost 5 bases and the J segment 7 bases; nucleotides outside the gene matches: 5. The CDR3 DNA is TGTGCCAGCAGCACGGGACAGGGGTGGGAGCAGTACTTC. Translating it yields CASSTGQGWEQYF.

The CDR3 is CASSVTGQGQLETQYF. CDR3 nucleotide sequence: TGTGCCAGCAGCGTAACCGGACAGGGGCAGTTAGAGACCCAGTACTTC. The chain carries TRBV9 and TRBJ2-5; 9 bases fit TRBD1. CDR3 length: 16 amino acids. Germline CDR1 SGDLS, CDR2 YYNGEE. J gave up 4 bases and V 1 base, and 8 bases lay outside the gene matches.

This chain uses TRBV2 with TRBJ2-7; tentative D call: TRBD1 (6 bases). This CDR3 has 12 amino acids. Between the trimmed V and J ends, which lost 4 bases and 6 bases, there was a span of 10 bases. Germline loops: CDR1 SNHLY, CDR2 FYNNEI. The CDR3 sequence is CASSGLGGEQYF. The CDR3, as DNA: TGTGCCAGCAGTGGATTAGGGGGCGAGCAGTACTTC.

The CDR3 region has the DNA TGTGCCAGCAGTTTCCCCCTGTCGGAGCAGTACTTC. Translation gives CASSFPLSEQYF. The chain carries TRBV2 and TRBJ2-7; D is undetermined. V shed 5 bases and J shed 7 bases, with 12 bases lying between them. The CDR3 totals 12 residues. Germline V gene data show CDR1 as SNHLY and CDR2 as FYNNEI.

The chain is built from TRBV18 and TRBJ1-2, with D maybe TRBD1 (6 bases). The CDR3 loop spans 13 amino acids. With 3 bases removed from V and 7 bases from J, the gap between germline ends came to 12 bases. Germline CDR1 reads KGHSH; CDR2 reads LQKENI. CDR3 in DNA: TGTGCCAGCTCACCGCAGGACAGAGCTGGCTACACCTTC. Translated: CASSPQDRAGYTF.

This chain joins TRBV15 and TRBJ2-7; 7 bases are shared with TRBD1. There are 15 residues in the CDR3. Germline CDR1 LNHNV, CDR2 YYDKDF (reference sequence). With 4 bases clipped from V and 2 bases from J, the junction kept 8 bases outside the gene matches. CDR3 sequence: CATSTRQGTPYEQYF. Here the CDR3 DNA reads TGTGCCACCAGCACCAGACAGGGTACACCCTACGAGCAGTACTTC. Based on the CDR3 plus reference TRBV15 and TRBJ2-7, the full variable domain is DAMVIQNPRYQVTQFGKPVTLSCSQTLNHNVMYWYQQKSSQAPKLLFHYYDKDFNNEADTPDNFQSRRPNTSFCFLDIRSPGLGDTAMYLCATSTRQGTPYEQYFGPGTRLTVT.

This chain joins TRBV30 and TRBJ1-1; D ambiguous. The germline CDR1 and CDR2 sequences are GTSNPN and SVGIG (reference sequence). The CDR3 sequence is 13 residues long. The ends were cut back, 0 bases at V and 7 bases at J, with 12 bases in the middle. The CDR3 loop is CAWSVLFWGEAFF. DNA of the CDR3: TGTGCCTGGAGTGTACTTTTTTGGGGTGAAGCTTTCTTT.

The V call is TRBV6-1, the J call TRBJ1-1, with D perhaps matching TRBD1 (5 bases). The CDR3 runs to 14 residues. The V gene's germline CDR1 is MNHNS and CDR2 SASEGT. Trimming took off 7 bases at V and 5 bases at J, with 17 bases between the two ends. The CDR3 DNA sequence: TGTGCCAGCAACATCGACAGCGGATGGACTGAAGCTTTCTTT. Translation: CASNIDSGWTEAFF.

In this sample, this clone turned up a few times. The chain is built from TRBV25-1 and TRBJ2-1; 10 bases fit TRBD1. CDR1 and CDR2 from the germline V gene are MGHDK and SYGVNS. V was clipped by 6 bases and J by 8 bases; unmatched bases: 7. The CDR3 length is 14 residues. As DNA, the CDR3 is TGTGCCAGCAGGGGGACAGGGGTCTTTGATGAGCAGTTCTTC. Its translation: CASRGTGVFDEQFF. Combining the CDR3 with reference TRBV25-1 and TRBJ2-1 gives the whole variable domain EADIYQTPRYLVIGTGKKITLECSQTMGHDKMYWYQQDPGMELHLIHYSYGVNSTEKGDLSSESTVSRIRTEHFPLTLESARPSHTSQYLCASRGTGVFDEQFFGPGTRLTVL.

The rearrangement links TRBV29-1 to TRBJ2-3, with D perhaps TRBD1 or TRBD2 (6 bases each). Trimming took 2 bases from V and 5 from J, leaving 11 bases between them. CDR3 length: 13 amino acids. Germline V CDR1 and CDR2: SQVTM, ANQGSEA. The CDR3 protein is CSVEPGAGDTQYF. For the CDR3, the DNA is TGCAGCGTTGAACCGGGGGCTGGAGATACGCAGTATTTT.

J is TRBJ2-7 and V is TRBV18; 9 nucleotides align to TRBD2. Germline assignment: CDR1 KGHSH and CDR2 LQKENI. The CDR3 loop spans 16 amino acids. V gave up 4 bases and J gave up 7 bases; unmatched junction bases: 14. The CDR3 loop is CASSLGGRAPGEEQYF. The CDR3 DNA reads as TGTGCCAGCTCACTGGGCGGGAGGGCACCCGGGGAAGAGCAGTACTTC.

The J gene is TRBJ2-3, the V gene TRBV7-8; D possibly corresponds to TRBD1 (6 bases). This CDR3 is built from 16 residues. Deletions cut 4 bases from V and 5 bases from J, with 19 bases between. From germline, CDR1 is SGHVS and CDR2 FQNEAQ. CDR3 sequence (DNA): TGTGCCAGCAGCTCATACAGGGTATTTTTGGTAGATACGCAGTATTTT. Amino acids: CASSSYRVFLVDTQYF.

For this clone: This may arise from a read error, as a much more abundant clone is one base away. Other DNA sequences in this sample translate to the same CDR3. This rearrangement joins TRBV7-9 to TRBJ2-7; D is unclear. Trimming stripped 6 bases from V and 3 bases from J, with 6 bases between. This CDR3 region has 11 residues. In germline, CDR1 is SEHNR, CDR2 FQNEAQ (reference sequence). CDR3: CASSSYYEQYF. The CDR3 DNA reads as TGTGCCAGCAGTTCCTACTACGAGCAGTACTTC.

The chain couples TRBV5-1 to TRBJ2-3; 7 bases are shared with TRBD2. Germline V gene data show CDR1 as SGHRS and CDR2 as YFSETQ. The J segment lost 5 bases and the V segment lost 0 bases, leaving 9 bases of the junction unmatched. This CDR3 spans 16 amino acids. The CDR3 reads CASSLESGRGKDTQYF. The CDR3 DNA sequence: TGCGCCAGCAGCTTGGAGTCGGGGAGGGGTAAAGATACGCAGTATTTT.

The chain recombines TRBV14 with TRBJ1-1; D unresolved. Germline lookup yields CDR1 SGHDN and CDR2 FVKESK. V shed 2 bases and J shed 1 base, with 8 bases lying between them. The CDR3 runs to 14 residues. CDR3 residues: CASSQIPGNTEAFF. In nucleotides, the CDR3 is TGTGCCAGCAGCCAAATCCCTGGGAACACTGAAGCTTTCTTT.

J is TRBJ2-7 and V is TRBV6-6; 12 bases fit TRBD2. Germline V CDR1 and CDR2: MNHNY, SVGAGI (reference sequence). The CDR3 consists of 14 residues. The V and J ends lost 6 bases and 6 bases, in that order; junction bases with no gene match: 6. CDR3 coding DNA: TGTGCCAGCAGCCTGACTAGCGGGAGTGGCGAGCAGTACTTC. Its protein is CASSLTSGSGEQYF.

This chain connects TRBV4-3 to TRBJ2-3; 9 nucleotides line up with TRBD1. CDR1 and CDR2 (germline): LGHNA, YSLEER. J was trimmed by 4 bases and V by 0 bases; bases with no gene match: 5. This CDR3 comprises 16 residues. CDR3 nucleotide sequence: TGCGCCAGCAGCCAAGACAACAGGGGGCTCGCAGATACGCAGTATTTT. Its protein product is CASSQDNRGLADTQYF.

This chain connects TRBV27 to TRBJ2-7; TRBD2 aligns across 13 bases. The CDR3 is 16 amino acids. The V gene end was trimmed by 0 bases and the J gene end by 6 bases; junction bases not matched to a gene: 5. From germline, CDR1 is MNHEY and CDR2 SMNVEV (reference sequence). The CDR3 DNA reads as TGTGCCAGCAGTTTATCTTGGACTAGCGGGAGTGTCGAGCAGTACTTC. Translation gives CASSLSWTSGSVEQYF.

The rearrangement links TRBV15 to TRBJ1-5, with D possibly TRBD1 on 5 matching bases. Trimming cost V 0 bases and J 2 bases, with 11 bases left between them. The V gene's germline CDR1 is LNHNV and CDR2 YYDKDF (reference sequence). This CDR3 has 16 residues. CDR3 DNA sequence: TGTGCCACCAGCAGAGATTCGAGGACACGCAATCAGCCCCAGCATTTT. Translation gives CATSRDSRTRNQPQHF.

This rearrangement joins TRBV30 to TRBJ2-1; 12 bases fit TRBD2. Germline values: CDR1 GTSNPN, CDR2 SVGIG (reference sequence). The CDR3 spans 20 residues. V gave up 2 bases and J gave up 4 bases; unmatched junction bases: 18. CDR3 protein: CAWSQALALAGGPQYNEQFF. In DNA, the CDR3 is TGTGCCTGGAGTCAAGCCCTTGCCCTAGCGGGAGGGCCGCAATACAATGAGCAGTTCTTC.